The T cell receptor (beta chain) under discussion was sequenced for a study of blood T cells in healthy people across ages. Donors were healthy Caucasian individuals from Russia aged about 6 to 90. The authors ran a second PCR of roughly 6 to 12 cycles using a sample-barcoded 5' primer and a J-beta primer mix. Researchers report that each sample yielded at least 2.5 million CDR3-containing paired-end reads. TCRdb called the 5' RACE reads again in MiXCR, with one record for every CDR3 protein. The repertoire holds 1.5 million to 2 million distinct CDR3 sequences, with about 49% as singletons. V lost 4 bases and J lost 0, with 13 bases in between. CDR1 is SGDLS and CDR2 is YYNGEE in the germline V gene. This CDR3 contains 15 residues. A single count supports this clonotype.

The material sequenced was blood. This chain connects TRBV9 to TRBJ2-5; TRBD2 is a possible D gene (5 bases). The origin of this receptor is a woman in her thirties or forties in good health. CDR3 coding DNA: TGTGCCAGCAGCCCTCATGGGCGGGACCAAGAGACCCAGTACTTC. Its translation is CASSPHGRDQETQYF.